This TCR beta chain was sequenced in a study of T cell clonotyping in hematopoietic cell transplantation. Turning to the study itself: Cytoreduction preceded collection of pretransplant recipient samples.

Assay: immunoSEQ multiplex PCR; the TCRdb copy retains only in-frame clones and omits some. This table has more than 25,000 clones, roughly three quarters appearing once. Time point defined: recipient sample about 28 days before transplant, after cytoreduction. Samples: about 28 days before transplant, then days 30, 100 and 180 after. The sequence came from a man aged 50 to 60 with myelodysplastic syndrome. Some clones in this sample may be carry-over from other donors' samples. The source was peripheral blood mononuclear cells, collected before stem cell transplant.

Here the CDR3 reads CASSVQTHSDGYTF. CDR3 sequence (DNA): TGTGCCAGCAGTGTCCAGACCCACTCAGATGGCTACACCTTC. This chain links TRBV2 with TRBJ1-2; no clear D gene. Germline values: CDR1 SNHLY, CDR2 FYNNEI. The CDR3 length is 14 residues. Between the trimmed V and J ends, which lost 4 bases and 6 bases, there was a span of 15 bases.